The rows below give T cell receptor beta chains drawn from one sample of a study of Ad26.COV2.S vaccination and SARS-CoV-2 variants. Produced via immunoSEQ multiplex PCR; TCRdb's table is partial and in-frame only. The sample consists of about 440,000 clones, about 92% of them appearing once. The specimen was peripheral blood, collected in a trial of Ad26.COV2.S vaccine versus placebo. The receptors derive from a person between 18 and 65 years old who received the Ad26.COV2.S COVID-19 vaccine or a placebo. Both conserved end residues are part of each CDR3. The D gene is left open where the match is weak. Expanded clones get a size class; other rows say once, few or many, or leave the size out.

CDR3aa: CASSHRWTSGRGSSYNEQFF; CDR3nt: TGTGCCAGCAGCCACCGTTGGACTAGCGGGAGGGGGAGCTCCTACAATGAGCAGTTCTTC; d_gene: TRBD2; v_gene: TRBV6-2/TRBV6-3; j_gene: TRBJ2-1; abundance: NA
CDR3aa: CASSRNLAKNIQYF; CDR3nt: TGTGCCAGCAGTAGGAACTTAGCCAAAAACATTCAGTACTTC; d_gene: NA; v_gene: TRBV2; j_gene: TRBJ2-4; abundance: NA
CDR3aa: CSASEGNQPQHF; CDR3nt: TGCAGTGCTAGTGAGGGCAATCAGCCCCAGCATTTT; d_gene: NA; v_gene: TRBV20-1; j_gene: TRBJ1-5; abundance: NA
CDR3aa: CASSLAGPGTLIYEQYF; CDR3nt: TGCGCCAGCAGCTTGGCCGGGCCCGGGACCTTAATTTACGAGCAGTACTTC; d_gene: NA; v_gene: TRBV5-1; j_gene: TRBJ2-7; abundance: NA
CDR3aa: CASSSRQGAYYGYTF; CDR3nt: TGTGCCAGCTCATCTCGACAGGGGGCGTACTATGGCTACACCTTC; d_gene: TRBD1; v_gene: TRBV18; j_gene: TRBJ1-2; abundance: NA
CDR3aa: CASSISLGGTQYF; CDR3nt: TGTGCCAGTAGTATATCTCTAGGAGGTACGCAGTATTTT; d_gene: NA; v_gene: TRBV19; j_gene: TRBJ2-3; abundance: NA
CDR3aa: CASSFVTGGRNTGELFF; CDR3nt: TGTGCCAGCAGTTTCGTGACAGGGGGAAGAAACACCGGGGAGCTGTTTTTT; d_gene: TRBD1; v_gene: TRBV27; j_gene: TRBJ2-2; abundance: NA
CDR3aa: CASSYSRTGGAGEQFF; CDR3nt: TGTGCCAGCAGTTACTCACGGACAGGGGGCGCGGGGGAGCAGTTCTTC; d_gene: TRBD1; v_gene: TRBV6-5; j_gene: TRBJ2-1; abundance: once
CDR3aa: CATSFSTGASGETQYF; CDR3nt: TGTGCCACCAGCTTTTCGACGGGAGCTAGTGGGGAGACCCAGTACTTC; d_gene: NA; v_gene: TRBV15; j_gene: TRBJ2-5; abundance: NA
CDR3aa: CASSINRANQPQHF; CDR3nt: TGTGCCAGCAGTATAAACAGGGCCAATCAGCCCCAGCATTTT; d_gene: NA; v_gene: TRBV27; j_gene: TRBJ1-5; abundance: NA
CDR3aa: CASRKDLRYQETQYF; CDR3nt: TGTGCCAGCAGGAAGGACCTCCGGTACCAAGAGACCCAGTACTTC; d_gene: NA; v_gene: TRBV6-5; j_gene: TRBJ2-5; abundance: NA
CDR3aa: CASYGWEGRDTQYF; CDR3nt: TGTGCCAGCTATGGGTGGGAGGGCCGAGATACGCAGTATTTT; d_gene: TRBD2; v_gene: TRBV27; j_gene: TRBJ2-3; abundance: once
CDR3aa: CASSRQWTGTTYEQYF; CDR3nt: TGTGCCAGTAGTCGGCAATGGACAGGGACAACCTACGAGCAGTACTTC; d_gene: TRBD1; v_gene: TRBV19; j_gene: TRBJ2-7; abundance: NA
CDR3aa: CASSYQRTLYTF; CDR3nt: TGTGCCAGCAGTTATCAGAGGACGCTCTACACCTTC; d_gene: NA; v_gene: TRBV6-2/TRBV6-3; j_gene: TRBJ1-2; abundance: NA
CDR3aa: CASIMGGEGYGYTF; CDR3nt: TGTGCCAGCATTATGGGGGGAGAAGGCTATGGCTACACCTTC; d_gene: NA; v_gene: TRBV28; j_gene: TRBJ1-2; abundance: NA
CDR3aa: CASSSPSSGNIQYF; CDR3nt: TGTGCCAGCAGCAGTCCTAGCAGCGGAAACATTCAGTACTTC; d_gene: NA; v_gene: TRBV7-8; j_gene: TRBJ2-4; abundance: NA
CDR3aa: CASSQGERAGFGEQYF; CDR3nt: TGCGCCAGCAGCCAAGGGGAGCGAGCCGGGTTTGGCGAGCAGTACTTC; d_gene: NA; v_gene: TRBV4-1; j_gene: TRBJ2-7; abundance: NA